The source of this TCR beta chain is a study of vaccination effects on CD4 cells after COVID-19. The germline V gene has CDR1 KGHSH and CDR2 LQKENI. The V gene end was trimmed by 5 bases and the J gene end by 0 bases; junction bases not matched to a gene: 4. The CDR3 runs 15 residues. A word on this clone: Its specificity is not known.

Assay: immunoSEQ multiplex PCR; the TCRdb copy retains only in-frame clones and omits some. The sample includes around 65,000 clones, around 73% of them seen just once. Before sequencing, viral peptide pools were used by the ViraFEST assay to expand antigen-specific CD4+ T cells. Having been cultured for roughly 11 days, the cells underwent CD4+ T cell isolation. All study participants received two doses of BNT162b2 or mRNA-1273 vaccine. The sequence came from a human donor who received a COVID-19 vaccine. The source was CD4+ T cells from PBMCs cultured with HCoV-229E spike peptides, collected after COVID-19 vaccination. The chain is built from TRBV18 and TRBJ1-5, with 7 positions matching TRBD1. This CDR3 is CASSSGQLSNQPQHF. The CDR3 DNA follows: TGTGCCAGCTCATCGGGACAGCTTAGCAATCAGCCCCAGCATTTT. Combining the CDR3 with reference TRBV18 and TRBJ1-5 gives the whole variable domain NAGVMQNPRHLVRRRGQEARLRCSPMKGHSHVYWYRQLPEEGLKFMVYLQKENIIDESGMPKERFSAEFPKEGPSILRIQQVVRGDSAAYFCASSSGQLSNQPQHFGDGTRLSIL.